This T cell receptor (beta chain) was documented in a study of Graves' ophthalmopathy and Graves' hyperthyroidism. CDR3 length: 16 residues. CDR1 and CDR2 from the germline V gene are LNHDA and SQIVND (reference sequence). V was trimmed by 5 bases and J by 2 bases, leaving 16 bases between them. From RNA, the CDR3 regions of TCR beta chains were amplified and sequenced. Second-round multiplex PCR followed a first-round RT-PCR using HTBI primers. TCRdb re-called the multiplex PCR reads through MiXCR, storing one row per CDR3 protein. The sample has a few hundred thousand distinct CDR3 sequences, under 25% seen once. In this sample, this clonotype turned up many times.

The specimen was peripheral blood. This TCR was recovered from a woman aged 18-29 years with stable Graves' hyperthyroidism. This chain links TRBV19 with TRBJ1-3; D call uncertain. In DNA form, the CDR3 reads TGTGCCAGTAGTCCATCCGGAGGGTTGGCTGGAAACACCATATATTTT. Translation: CASSPSGGLAGNTIYF.